This T cell receptor beta chain stems from a study of CD8+CD57+ T cells in acquired aplastic anemia. Study-level background: Reads per healthy sample averaged about 10 million (CD4+) and 11.0 million (CD8+).

V trimming: 3 bases; J trimming: 7 bases; junction bases outside the gene matches: 8. The CDR3 is 14 residues long. In germline, CDR1 is LNHDA, CDR2 SQIVND (reference sequence). Study-wide results and limits: Patients showed no significant difference from controls in CD8+ Simpson's diversity. Both patients and controls carried the same twenty-nine CD8+ CDR3 sequences.

In its sample, this clonotype was seen many times. The antigen is unknown. Researchers used genomic DNA as the template to profile TCR beta VDJ and CDR3. TCRdb fed the reads into MiXCR, producing one record per CDR3 protein. The table records 150,000 to 200,000 distinct CDR3 sequences, roughly 45% of them present only once. The V gene is TRBV19, the J gene TRBJ2-7, with 8 bases that match TRBD1. This TCR came from a human donor in good health. The sample consisted of sorted CD4+, CD8+, or CD8+CD57+ T cells (not recorded which) from PBMCs. The CDR3 is CASSIGQGLGEQYF. As DNA, the CDR3 is TGTGCCAGTAGTATTGGACAGGGATTGGGTGAGCAGTACTTC.